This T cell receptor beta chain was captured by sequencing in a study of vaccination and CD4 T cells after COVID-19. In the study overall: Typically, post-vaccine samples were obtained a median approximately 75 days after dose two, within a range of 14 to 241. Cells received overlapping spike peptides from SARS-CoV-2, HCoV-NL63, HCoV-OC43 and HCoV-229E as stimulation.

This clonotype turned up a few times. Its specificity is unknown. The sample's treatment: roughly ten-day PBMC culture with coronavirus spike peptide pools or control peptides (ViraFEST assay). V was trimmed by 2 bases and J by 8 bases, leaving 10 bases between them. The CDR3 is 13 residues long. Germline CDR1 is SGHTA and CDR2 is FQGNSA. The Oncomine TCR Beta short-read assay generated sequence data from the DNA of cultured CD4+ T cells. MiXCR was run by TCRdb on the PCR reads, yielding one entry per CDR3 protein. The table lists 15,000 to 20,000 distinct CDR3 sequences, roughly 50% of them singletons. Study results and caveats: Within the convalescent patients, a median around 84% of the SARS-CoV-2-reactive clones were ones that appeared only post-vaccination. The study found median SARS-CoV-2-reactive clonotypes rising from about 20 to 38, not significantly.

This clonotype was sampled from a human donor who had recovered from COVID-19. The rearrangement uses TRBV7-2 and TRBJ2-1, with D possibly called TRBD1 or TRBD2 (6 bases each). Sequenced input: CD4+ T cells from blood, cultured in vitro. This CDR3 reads CASSLSGGHEQFF. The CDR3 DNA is TGTGCCAGCAGCTTATCCGGGGGCCATGAGCAGTTCTTC.